Below, one T cell receptor (beta chain) is given with its context. The antigen is not known. Second doses that came at about 4 or about 12 weeks were put together. This sample was included in a study of T cell responses to AZD1222 COVID-19 vaccine. Method: immunoSEQ multiplex PCR; TCRdb's copy keeps in-frame clones and lacks some. The repertoire holds about 110,000 clones, with about 90% as singletons. General study findings and limits: It was only after the peak T cell response that any repertoires were sampled. A mostly white British donor set with more females was recruited, and clonal diversity was possibly underestimated. Baseline serostatus was positive in only six or seven AZD1222 recipients.

Trimming took off 4 bases at V and 7 bases at J, with 12 bases between the two ends. Germline V CDR1 and CDR2: SGHRS, YFSETQ. CDR3 length: 13 amino acids. The sample consisted of peripheral blood, taken 28 days after the second AZD1222 dose. The rearrangement uses TRBV5-1 and TRBJ2-1; D uncertain. This sequence originates from an adult who received the AZD1222 COVID-19 vaccine. Here the CDR3 DNA reads TGCGCCAGCAGCCCTACGGGCGGAAATGAGCAGTTCTTC. Protein: CASSPTGGNEQFF.